The 13 T cell receptor beta chains given below trace back to one sample, sequenced in a study of blood T cell repertoires in COVID-19. Repertoires were generated with immunoSEQ multiplex PCR, while TCRdb's copy carries only in-frame clones and drops some. The profile shows under 200,000 clones, roughly 80% of them singletons. Sequenced sample: peripheral blood. All receptors derive from a human donor in a cohort sampled during active COVID-19.

This chain links TRBV28 with TRBJ2-4; possibly TRBD2 for D (6 bases). CDR1 and CDR2 (germline): MDHEN, SYDVKM. V lost 5 bases, J lost 1 base, and 12 bases lay in between. The CDR3 length is 15 residues. This CDR3 reads CASSGSGSAKNIQYF. In DNA, the CDR3 is TGTGCCAGCAGTGGTAGCGGTAGTGCCAAAAACATTCAGTACTTC.

The chain combines TRBV4-1 with TRBJ1-5; no definite D call. The V gene lost 1 base and the J gene lost 0 bases, with 10 bases spanning the gap. This CDR3 comprises 16 residues. In germline, CDR1 is MGHRA, CDR2 YSYEKL. This CDR3 is CASSQVEKNSNQPQHF. The CDR3 bases are TGCGCCAGCAGCCAAGTGGAGAAAAATAGCAATCAGCCCCAGCATTTT.

This clone has just a few counts. The chain has TRBV20-1 and TRBJ1-2; 9 bases are shared with TRBD1. The trim removed 3 bases at V and 8 bases at J, leaving 7 bases unmatched. Germline CDR1 is DFQATT and CDR2 is SNEGSKA (reference sequence). The CDR3 consists of 13 residues. CDR3 sequence (DNA): TGCAGTGCTAGTAGGACAGGGGAGAGGGGCTACACCTTC. Translation gives CSASRTGERGYTF.

V gene TRBV3-1 (or the pseudogene TRBV3-2) combines with J gene TRBJ1-2; TRBD1 matches at 8 bases. The CDR3 is 13 amino acids. The germline CDR1 and CDR2 sequences are LGHDT and YNNKEL (reference sequence). V lost 4 bases, J lost 8 bases, and 6 bases stayed unmatched. CDR3 DNA sequence: TGTGCCAGCAGCCCTAGGGCAGGGGGCGGCTACACCTTC. This encodes CASSPRAGGGYTF.

The chain employs TRBV5-6 and TRBJ1-5; TRBD1 agrees at 10 bases. Germline CDR1 reads SGHDT; CDR2 reads YYEEEE. The V and J ends lost 6 bases and 4 bases, in that order; junction bases with no gene match: 4. CDR3 size: 14 residues. The CDR3 spells CASKRTGGNQPQHF. CDR3 in DNA: TGTGCCAGCAAGCGGACAGGGGGGAATCAGCCCCAGCATTTT. Full variable domain (remainder filled in from reference TRBV5-6 and TRBJ1-5): DAGVTQSPTHLIKTRGQQVTLRCSPKSGHDTVSWYQQALGQGPQFIFQYYEEEERQRGNFPDRFSGHQFPNYSSELNVNALLLGDSALYLCASKRTGGNQPQHFGDGTRLSIL.

The V gene is TRBV6-5, the J gene TRBJ2-7, with 11 bases fitting TRBD2. Germline V gene data show CDR1 as MNHEY and CDR2 as SVGAGI. With 0 bases clipped from V and 6 bases from J, the junction kept 7 bases outside the gene matches. The length of the CDR3 is 16 residues. The CDR3 sequence is CASSYSRLAGNSEQYF. The CDR3 DNA follows: TGTGCCAGCAGTTACTCTCGACTAGCGGGAAATAGCGAGCAGTACTTC.

The genes are TRBV6-5 and TRBJ1-1; 7 bases agree with TRBD1. This CDR3 has 14 residues. Per germline, CDR1 MNHEY and CDR2 SVGAGI. The ends lost 4 bases at V and 1 base at J; junction bases unmatched: 3. The CDR3 region has the DNA TGTGCCAGCAGTTGGGGGACAGAGAACACTGAAGCTTTCTTT. Residues: CASSWGTENTEAFF.

The chain recombines TRBV2 with TRBJ1-1; 9 positions agree with TRBD1. Germline trimming cut 6 bases from V and 8 bases from J; bases unmatched to any gene: 4. The CDR3 is made up of 12 amino acids. Germline V gene sequence: CDR1 SNHLY, CDR2 FYNNEI. CDR3 DNA: TGTGCCAGCAGGGGACAGGGTTCCGAAGCTTTCTTT. It encodes CASRGQGSEAFF.

The CDR3 loop is CASNLQGTTGLCAEAFF. CDR3 bases: TGTGCCAGCAACCTACAGGGGACGACGGGGCTTTGCGCTGAAGCTTTCTTT. The chain employs TRBV6-4 and TRBJ1-1, with TRBD1 identical over 7 bases. CDR3 length: 17 amino acids. The V gene's germline CDR1 is MRHNA and CDR2 SNTAGT. Germline trimming cut 7 bases from V and 6 bases from J; bases unmatched to any gene: 20.

The V gene is TRBV5-4, the J gene TRBJ1-1; D not resolved. Germline V gene data show CDR1 as SGHNT and CDR2 as YYREEE (reference sequence). CDR3 size: 11 residues. CDR3 sequence: CFYKEGAEAFF. The DNA for the CDR3 is TGTTTTTATAAGGAGGGCGCTGAAGCTTTCTTT.

The chain employs TRBV11-3 and TRBJ2-7; TRBD2 might be the D (7 bases). Germline CDR1 SGHNT, CDR2 YENEEA. Trimming cost V 5 bases and J 6 bases, with 20 bases left between them. The CDR3 covers 15 residues. CDR3 nucleotide sequence: TGTGCCAGCAGCCACAGGGCGGGAGAGGGTGTCGAGCAGTACTTC. Amino acid sequence: CASSHRAGEGVEQYF.

The V gene is TRBV15, the J gene TRBJ2-7; 8 bases map to TRBD2. The trim removed 0 bases at V and 1 base at J, leaving 11 bases unmatched. Germline V gene lookup returns CDR1 LNHNV and CDR2 YYDKDF (reference sequence). CDR3 size: 18 residues. The CDR3 is CATSRDRAGAILSYEQYF. The CDR3 DNA follows: TGTGCCACCAGCAGAGATCGAGCGGGGGCCATACTATCCTACGAGCAGTACTTC.

The rearrangement uses TRBV7-3 and TRBJ2-7; D ambiguous. Germline assignment: CDR1 SGHTA and CDR2 FQGTGA. The CDR3 runs 13 residues. Trimming shortened V by 5 bases and J by 3 bases, and 11 bases separated the two germline ends. The CDR3 sequence is CASSPTPDYEQYF. As DNA, the CDR3 is TGTGCCAGCAGCCCAACTCCCGACTACGAGCAGTACTTC.